What follows are 7 T cell receptor beta chains derived from one specimen sequenced in a study of response to subunit inactivated influenza vaccine. TCRdb reprocessed the RT-PCR reads with MiXCR, giving one entry per CDR3 protein. The sample comprises more than 550,000 distinct CDR3 sequences, roughly 12% of which are singletons, and roughly 9.6% rests with the top ten. A further study also used this sample, focusing on T cells expressing NK-cell markers. That work adds: Making the TCR beta cDNA relied on 5'RACE template switching with UMIs.

Specimen: PBMCs from blood, collected on the day of vaccination. The receptor source for this set is a man aged 50 to 59 who received an inactivated influenza vaccine.

This clonotype was recorded at least ten times. V usage is TRBV6-2 or TRBV6-3 and J usage is TRBJ1-4, with unresolved D. V was pared by 2 bases and J by 0 bases, with 10 bases between. This CDR3 spans 16 amino acids. The germline V gene encodes CDR1 MNHEY and CDR2 SVGEGT. Here the CDR3 DNA reads TGTGCCAGCAGTTACGAACCGGGTGCAACTAATGAAAAACTGTTTTTT. The encoded protein is CASSYEPGATNEKLFF.

Ten or more counts support this clonotype. The chain links TRBV11-2 to TRBJ2-1; 12 positions match TRBD1. CDR3 length: 15 amino acids. V shed 3 bases, J shed 8 bases, and the junction held 5 bases outside the gene matches. Germline V lookup: CDR1 SGHAT, CDR2 FQNNGV. The chain's CDR3 is CASSLGQGAFDEQFF. The DNA for the CDR3 is TGTGCCAGCAGCTTGGGACAGGGGGCTTTCGATGAGCAGTTCTTC.

This clonotype was recorded many times. CDR3 residues: CASSTQPQVISEQFF. The CDR3 DNA is TGTGCCAGCAGCACACAACCCCAGGTCATTAGTGAGCAGTTCTTC. This chain links TRBV11-1 with TRBJ2-1, with no clear D. The CDR3 contains 15 residues. CDR1 SGHAT and CDR2 FQDESV come from the germline V gene (reference sequence). Trimming pared 5 bases from V and 9 bases from J, leaving 20 bases between.

The chain carries TRBV11-1 and TRBJ2-2; D may be TRBD1 or TRBD2 (5 bases each). The germline CDR1 and CDR2 sequences are SGHAT and FQDESV (reference sequence). Trimming took 5 bases from V and 0 from J, leaving 22 bases between them. The CDR3 is made up of 19 amino acids. The CDR3 loop reads CASSPPRGRRNANTGELFF. CDR3 in DNA: TGTGCCAGCAGCCCCCCCCGGGGCAGACGAAACGCGAACACCGGGGAGCTGTTTTTT.

There are a few counts of this clonotype. V is TRBV5-1 and J is TRBJ1-1, with D perhaps matching TRBD1 (5 bases). V was clipped by 4 bases and J by 1 base, with 14 bases between them. The CDR3 consists of 15 residues. Germline lookup yields CDR1 SGHRS and CDR2 YFSETQ. The CDR3 sequence: CASSIRGGPNTEAFF. CDR3 coding DNA: TGCGCCAGCAGCATCCGGGGGGGTCCGAACACTGAAGCTTTCTTT.

This rearrangement joins TRBV24-1 to TRBJ2-3; no clear D gene. This CDR3 spans 13 amino acids. CDR1 and CDR2 from the germline V gene are KGHDR and SFDVKD. V was pared by 4 bases and J by 2 bases, with 6 bases between. The CDR3 spells CATSDRITDTQYF. The CDR3 nucleotides read TGTGCCACCAGTGACCGTATCACAGATACGCAGTATTTT.

V is TRBV12-3 or TRBV12-4 and J is TRBJ2-2; D possibly corresponds to TRBD1 (6 bases). The CDR3 runs to 13 residues. The V gene lost 5 bases and the J gene lost 5 bases, with 9 bases spanning the gap. This chain's CDR3 is CASSRGQTGELFF. CDR3 DNA: TGTGCCAGCAGTCGAGGACAGACCGGGGAGCTGTTTTTT.